The source of this T cell receptor (beta chain) is a study of blood T cell repertoires in COVID-19. Overall study context: Samples of COVID-19 (acute and convalescent) were obtained from the United States, Italy and Spain.

This CDR3 spans 15 amino acids. The germline CDR1 and CDR2 sequences are SGHRS and YFSETQ. V gave up 4 bases and J gave up 0 bases, with 8 bases separating them. Some clones are missing from TCRdb's copy, which holds only in-frame ones; the method was immunoSEQ multiplex PCR. Counted here are 360,000 or so clones, roughly 90% occurring once; the ten biggest clones make up approximately 0.97%. Enrolled through a virtual design, the participants were between roughly 18 and 90 years of age and came from 24 US areas. Before they entered the study, exposed participants had met a COVID-19 case within 2 weeks.

The clonotype was recovered from a young woman who had been exposed to COVID-19. The chain links TRBV5-1 to TRBJ1-6; no clear D. Input material: PBMCs or T cells enriched from blood (not recorded which). DNA of the CDR3: TGCGCCAGCAGCCTCGGGGACTCCTATAATTCACCCCTCCACTTT. Translating it yields CASSLGDSYNSPLHF.